Sequencing of this T cell receptor (beta chain) was carried out in a study of shared clonotypes between healthy human individuals. Findings and caveats of the study: Relative to memory subsets, naive subsets generally showed larger estimated richness.

The data were produced by immunoSEQ multiplex PCR, yet TCRdb's version contains in-frame clones alone and is incomplete. The repertoire includes some 1.1 million clones, about 72% of them detected once, and 0.85% to 1% sits in the top ten. Germline V CDR1 and CDR2: SGHRS, YFSETQ. The CDR3 has 13 amino acids. Between the trimmed V and J ends, which lost 4 bases and 3 bases, there was a span of 7 bases. Concerning this clone: Antigen: not known.

The sequencing input was memory CD4+ T cells from PBMCs. Sample subset: CD45RA-negative fraction. The chain recombines TRBV5-1 with TRBJ2-2; no clear D gene. This receptor was taken from a man between 18 and 35 years old in good health. Some clones in this sample may be carry-over from other donors' samples. CDR3 coding DNA: TGCGCCAGCAGCGCGCCATACACCGGGGAGCTGTTTTTT. Amino acids: CASSAPYTGELFF.